These 13 T cell receptor beta chains originate from one sample sequenced in a study of shared clonotypes between healthy human individuals (dated by TCRdb to about 2020). The library was built by means of the immunoSEQ multiplex PCR assay. In TCRdb, the immuneACCESS table is reduced to in-frame sequences with V and J assigned. These tables do not hold every clone; where another copy was compared, an unresolved V gene accounts for under half, and the others remain unexplained. The sample table records about 770,000 clones; just under 75% of these occur just once. Under 2% of the sample lies in the top ten. Sequences were obtained from memory CD4+ T cells sorted from blood. The cell subset or site label, as the study defines it: CD45RA-negative fraction. Receptors were obtained from a woman aged 25 to 39 in good health.

The rearrangement uses TRBV7-9 and TRBJ1-4; 7 bases are a match to TRBD1. This CDR3 is built from 15 residues. Germline V lookup: CDR1 SEHNR, CDR2 FQNEAQ (reference sequence). V lost 5 bases to trimming and J lost 8 bases; unmatched junction nucleotides: 11. The CDR3 here is CASSRQTGVGEKLFF. CDR3 in DNA: TGTGCCAGCAGCCGACAAACAGGGGTTGGCGAAAAACTGTTTTTT.

This clone was seen a single time. The chain uses TRBV5-1 and TRBJ2-2; 12 nucleotides match TRBD2. V lost 4 bases, J lost 4 bases, and 5 bases stayed unmatched. The CDR3 extends over 16 amino acids. CDR1 and CDR2 from the germline V gene are SGHRS and YFSETQ. CDR3 in amino acids: CASSLLAGGGTGELFF. The CDR3 DNA reads as TGCGCCAGCAGCCTACTAGCGGGAGGAGGCACCGGGGAGCTGTTTTTT.

This sequence joins TRBV11-2 and TRBJ2-7, with 7 nucleotides matching TRBD2. The germline CDR1 and CDR2 sequences are SGHAT and FQNNGV. V shed 0 bases, J shed 3 bases, and the junction held 8 bases outside the gene matches. The CDR3 is 16 residues long. CDR3 in amino acids: CASSLDGEGRVYEQYF. The CDR3 bases are TGTGCCAGCAGCTTAGATGGGGAGGGTAGGGTCTACGAGCAGTACTTC.

V and J are TRBV28 and TRBJ2-4, with D perhaps given as TRBD1 or TRBD2 (5 bases each). CDR1 and CDR2 from the germline V gene are MDHEN and SYDVKM. The CDR3 is 15 amino acids. The V end was cut by 2 bases, the J end by 1 base, with 9 bases between. CDR3 in DNA: TGTGCCAGCAGTTTAGGGGGAGCCGCCAAAAACATTCAGTACTTC. Its protein is CASSLGGAAKNIQYF.

The chain links TRBV28 to TRBJ2-3, with 8 bases identical to TRBD2. V was clipped by 3 bases and J by 3 bases; unmatched bases: 5. Germline V gene data show CDR1 as MDHEN and CDR2 as SYDVKM. This CDR3 is 15 amino acids long. CDR3 in amino acids: CASSFREGITDTQYF. The CDR3 DNA reads as TGTGCCAGCAGTTTCCGGGAGGGAATAACAGATACGCAGTATTTT.

The rearrangement joins TRBV5-1 to TRBJ1-2; 7 nucleotides agree with TRBD1. V was pared by 0 bases and J by 4 bases, with 6 bases of the junction left unmatched. Germline CDR1 and CDR2: SGHRS and YFSETQ. There are 15 residues in the CDR3. Here the CDR3 reads CASSLGTGASYGYTF. The CDR3 DNA follows: TGCGCCAGCAGCTTGGGCACAGGGGCCAGCTATGGCTACACCTTC. The variable domain in full, with the rest retrieved from reference TRBV5-1 and TRBJ1-2, is KAGVTQTPRYLIKTRGQQVTLSCSPISGHRSVSWYQQTPGQGLQFLFEYFSETQRNKGNFPGRFSGRQFSNSRSEMNVSTLELGDSALYLCASSLGTGASYGYTFGSGTRLTVV.

The chain is built from TRBV4-2 and TRBJ2-5, with 9 nucleotides matching TRBD1. V shed 1 base and J 3 bases; nucleotides not matched to a gene: 9. The CDR3 runs to 17 residues. Germline V gives CDR1 LGHNA, CDR2 YNFKEQ. The CDR3 DNA reads as TGTGCCAGCAGCCAAGCGGGAGGTTGGACAGGGGAAGAGACCCAGTACTTC. Encoded protein: CASSQAGGWTGEETQYF.

The J gene is TRBJ1-2, the V gene TRBV14, with a weak D call TRBD1 (5 bases). Germline V gives CDR1 SGHDN, CDR2 FVKESK. V was clipped by 2 bases and J by 6 bases, with 10 bases between them. The CDR3 spans 13 residues. The CDR3 is CASSQTRGDGYTF. CDR3 in DNA: TGTGCCAGCAGCCAAACGAGGGGCGATGGCTACACCTTC. Full variable domain (outside the CDR3, taken from reference TRBV14 and TRBJ1-2): EAGVTQFPSHSVIEKGQTVTLRCDPISGHDNLYWYRRVMGKEIKFLLHFVKESKQDESGMPNNRFLAERTGGTYSTLKVQPAELEDSGVYFCASSQTRGDGYTFGSGTRLTVV.

The sample holds one count of this clone. The chain links TRBV5-1 to TRBJ2-6; D uncertain. Deletions cut 4 bases from V and 0 bases from J, with 8 bases between. The CDR3 sequence is 15 residues long. Germline V gene lookup returns CDR1 SGHRS and CDR2 YFSETQ. The CDR3 DNA follows: TGCGCCAGCAGCCAGATGAGCTCTGGGGCCAACGTCCTGACTTTC. Its protein product is CASSQMSSGANVLTF. Supplemented by reference TRBV5-1 and TRBJ2-6, the full variable domain reads KAGVTQTPRYLIKTRGQQVTLSCSPISGHRSVSWYQQTPGQGLQFLFEYFSETQRNKGNFPGRFSGRQFSNSRSEMNVSTLELGDSALYLCASSQMSSGANVLTFGAGSRLTVL.

The J gene is TRBJ2-1, the V gene TRBV9, with 8 bases matching TRBD1. Germline assignment: CDR1 SGDLS and CDR2 YYNGEE. The CDR3 spans 15 residues. The V and J ends lost 0 bases and 3 bases, in that order; junction bases with no gene match: 2. The DNA of the CDR3 is TGTGCCAGCAGCGTAGCTGGACAGGGCTACAATGAGCAGTTCTTC. It codes for CASSVAGQGYNEQFF.

In the case of this clone: Other DNA sequences in the sample encode the same CDR3. V is TRBV4-1 and J is TRBJ2-2; 7 bases fit TRBD2. CDR1 and CDR2 from the germline V gene are MGHRA and YSYEKL. V lost 0 bases to trimming and J lost 4 bases; unmatched junction nucleotides: 2. The CDR3 has 15 amino acids. The CDR3 sequence: CASSQEGGSTGELFF. Here the CDR3 DNA reads TGCGCCAGCAGCCAAGAGGGAGGGAGCACCGGGGAGCTGTTTTTT.

J is TRBJ2-7 and V is TRBV6-5, with TRBD2 matching over 14 bases. In germline, CDR1 is MNHEY, CDR2 SVGAGI. J was trimmed by 11 bases and V by 1 base; bases with no gene match: 10. This CDR3 has 16 residues. CDR3 coding DNA: TGTGCCAGCAGTTACTACGGGACTAGCGGGAGTAGTAAGGAGTACTTC. Amino acid sequence: CASSYYGTSGSSKEYF.

This clone was seen a handful of times. Other DNA sequences from this sample encode an identical CDR3 as well. This rearrangement joins TRBV5-1 to TRBJ1-3; D remains unclear. V was clipped by 2 bases and J by 3 bases, with 9 bases between them. CDR3 length equals 14 residues. From germline, CDR1 is SGHRS and CDR2 YFSETQ. This CDR3 is CASSLTGDGNTIYF. Written as DNA, the CDR3 is TGCGCCAGCAGCTTAACCGGGGATGGAAACACCATATATTTT.